The entry that follows covers one T cell receptor (beta chain) sequence. Its antigen is still unknown. No qualities accompany the bases; no much larger clone lies one base away. The sample is drawn from a study of shared clonotypes between healthy human individuals (dated by TCRdb to about 2020). Regarding the research as a whole: The cohort included a few men and a couple of women between 18 and 49 years of age. To estimate repertoire size and how much clonotype sharing occurs between individuals, the study deeply sequenced the blood TCR repertoires of roughly 5 healthy adults. For each donor, CD4 naive and CD4 memory were each given three plates, CD8 naive was given two plates, and CD8 memory was given one plate. To increase sequencing depth and limit assay-specific biases, different laboratories used diverse techniques to prepare libraries and sequence TCR repertoires. Each donor's leukapheresis produced roughly between roughly 0.85 and 10 billion PBMCs. Findings and caveats that apply to the study as a whole: Incomplete sequencing was indicated by rarefaction of sorted-subset datasets, despite the large sequencing depth. Pairwise subsampling indicated that sequencing depth was expected to affect the degree of clonotype sharing among donors. Compared with non-shared clonotypes, the clonotypes found in all four sorted-subset donors had higher generation probabilities. Naive subsets generally had larger estimated clonotype richness than memory subsets did. About 5% of naive CD4, 3.5% of naive CD8, 2% to 2.5% of memory CD4, and over 0.35% of memory CD8 clonotypes were shared across four donors. Sampling was limited to blood, and TCR repertoires in tissue likely differ from TCR repertoires in blood. The genetic and exposure-history diversity represented was limited by the small number of donors.

Compared with germline, V lacks 6 bases and J lacks 2 bases; bases without a gene match: 6. CDR1 and CDR2 are drawn from the germline V gene: SQVTM, ANQGSEA. From the cysteine through the phenylalanine, the CDR3 covers 15 amino acids. Only CDR3 DNA remains: 45 bases, in frame from the first base. Using the deep immunoSEQ assay, TCR CDR3 regions were amplified from genomic DNA by multiplex PCR. Genomic DNA extracted from each cell subset was distributed evenly over all wells of several immunoSEQ 96-well plates, and each plate served as one replicate. For sorted subsets, about 0.2 ug genomic DNA, equal to 25,000 to 35,000 T cell genomes, was loaded into each replicate PCR. Purified libraries were measured with a Qubit 3.0 fluorometer, size-checked on a Bioanalyzer 2100, and measured again with the KAPA Library Quantification kit. Every immunoSEQ 96-well plate was sequenced on a separate single-read 150-cycle Illumina NextSeq 550 flow cell. In the source study's methods: Because the immunoSEQ output included only junctional sequences and no quality scores, the filtering could not be the same as the filtering used for full-length reads. To assign V/J genes and CDR3, sequences were annotated using PyIR, a Python wrapper for IgBLAST v1.9, with IMGT germline references. Reads were filtered out if the reads had weak V/J assignments (E-value above 1e-6), no CDR3, stop codons, out-of-frame junctions, or ambiguous translated residues. V3J clonotypes were defined by identical inferred V gene, J gene, and CDR3 amino acid sequence. The percentage overlap between two repertoires was calculated by dividing the number of shared unique clonotypes by the size of the smaller repertoire. Richness of each repertoire was evaluated using RTK rarefaction, the Chao1 estimator, and Recon v2.1 estimates of unobserved clonotypes. Generation probabilities for all TCRbeta clonotypes obtained by the gDNA method from a few donors were computed using OLGA. TCRdb holds this immuneACCESS table with in-frame rearrangements only. Some clones are missing; in checked studies, unresolved V genes explain under half, and the rest has no known cause. That table is the source of V, J and clone size, and D and trimming were worked out from the DNA. Counted in this sample were 600,000 to 750,000 clones; approximately 79% of them appeared once. Together, the top ten hold approximately 1.8% of the sample.

The donors were healthy, HIV-negative adults with no recently reported acute infections or vaccinations. Only Caucasian adults living in Nashville, Tennessee, USA were represented among the donors. CD4+ T cells were enriched by magnetic negative selection, after which naive cells were positively selected on CD45RA and the negative fraction was taken as the memory subset. After blood collection by leukapheresis, PBMCs were isolated using Ficoll-Histopaque density gradient centrifugation and then cryopreserved in the vapor phase of liquid nitrogen. Analytical flow cytometry was used to check the purity and quantity of every magnetically sorted T cell population. Genomic DNA was isolated from every sorted fraction and measured by UV absorbance on a Nanodrop 2000c.

Sequenced sample: memory CD4+ T cells sorted from blood. This specimen's cell subset or site label, per the study, means: CD45RA-negative fraction. The clonotype was recovered from a woman in her twenties or thirties in good health. The V gene is TRBV29-1 and the J gene is TRBJ2-3; 12 middle bases align to TRBD2. In nucleotides, the sequence is TGCAGCGTCGCCCGGACTAGCGGGAACACAGATACGCAGTATTTT. Its protein product is CSVARTSGNTDTQYF.